This T cell receptor beta chain was identified in a study of identical twins. This clonotype was counted a few times. V was clipped by 2 bases and J by 5 bases, with 6 bases between them. CDR3 length: 12 residues. Via MiXCR, TCRdb re-called the 5' RACE reads, giving one row per CDR3 protein. The table shows 450,000 or so distinct CDR3 sequences, with about 13% occurring only once. This same sample was also taken into another study, of yellow fever vaccine responses in identical twins.

The chain uses TRBV12-3 or TRBV12-4 and TRBJ2-5; D ambiguous. The TCR was taken from a woman aged 18 to 35 in good health. Sequencing was carried out using CD4+ T cells sorted from blood. The CDR3 DNA is TGTGCCAGCAGTTTACCTACGGAGACCCAGTACTTC. Protein product: CASSLPTETQYF.